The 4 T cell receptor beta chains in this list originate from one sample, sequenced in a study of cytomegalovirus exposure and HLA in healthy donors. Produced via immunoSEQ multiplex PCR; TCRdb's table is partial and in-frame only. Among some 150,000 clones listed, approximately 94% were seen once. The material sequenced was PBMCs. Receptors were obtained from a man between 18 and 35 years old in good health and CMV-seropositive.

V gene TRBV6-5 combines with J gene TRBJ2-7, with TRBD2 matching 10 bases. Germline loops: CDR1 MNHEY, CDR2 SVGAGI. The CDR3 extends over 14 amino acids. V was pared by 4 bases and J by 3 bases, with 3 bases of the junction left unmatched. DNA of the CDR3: TGTGCCAGCAGTTCACTAGCGGGATACTACGAGCAGTACTTC. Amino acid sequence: CASSSLAGYYEQYF.

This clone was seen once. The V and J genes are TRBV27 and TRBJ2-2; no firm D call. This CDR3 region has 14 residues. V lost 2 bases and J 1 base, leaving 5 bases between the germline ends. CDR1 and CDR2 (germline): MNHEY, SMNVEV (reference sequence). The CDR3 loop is CASSLNQNTGELFF. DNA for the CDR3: TGTGCCAGCAGTTTAAATCAGAACACCGGGGAGCTGTTTTTT.

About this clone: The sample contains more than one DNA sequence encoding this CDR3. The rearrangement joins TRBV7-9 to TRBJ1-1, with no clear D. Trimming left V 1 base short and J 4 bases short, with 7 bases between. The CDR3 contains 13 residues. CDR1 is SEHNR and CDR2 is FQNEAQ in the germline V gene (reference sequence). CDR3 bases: TGTGCCAGCAGCTTAGATCGGGGCACTGAAGCTTTCTTT. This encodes CASSLDRGTEAFF.

This chain's CDR3 is CASSQDRGRTDTQYF. In DNA, the CDR3 is TGTGCCAGCAGCCAGGACAGGGGGCGCACAGATACGCAGTATTTT. The chain links TRBV7-9 to TRBJ2-3, with 11 bases fitting TRBD1. Germline V gene lookup returns CDR1 SEHNR and CDR2 FQNEAQ (reference sequence). After removal of 5 bases from V and 1 base from J, the junction contained 2 bases not matched to a gene. CDR3 length: 15 residues.